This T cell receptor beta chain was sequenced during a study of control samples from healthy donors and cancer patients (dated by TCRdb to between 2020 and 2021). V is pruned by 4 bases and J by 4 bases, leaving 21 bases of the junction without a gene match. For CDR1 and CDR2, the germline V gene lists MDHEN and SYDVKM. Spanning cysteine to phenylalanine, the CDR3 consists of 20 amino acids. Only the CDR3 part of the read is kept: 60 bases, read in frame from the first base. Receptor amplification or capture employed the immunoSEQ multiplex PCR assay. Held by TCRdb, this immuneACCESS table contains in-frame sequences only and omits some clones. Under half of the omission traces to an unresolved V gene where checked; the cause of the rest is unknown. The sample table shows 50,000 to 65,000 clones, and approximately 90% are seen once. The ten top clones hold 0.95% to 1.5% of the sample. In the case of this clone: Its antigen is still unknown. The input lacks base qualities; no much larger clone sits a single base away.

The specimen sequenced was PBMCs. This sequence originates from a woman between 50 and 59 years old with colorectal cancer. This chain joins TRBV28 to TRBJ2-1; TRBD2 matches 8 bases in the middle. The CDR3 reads CASSSSPGLGPIASYNEQFF. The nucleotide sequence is TGTGCCAGCAGTTCTTCACCGGGACTAGGCCCAATCGCGTCTTACAATGAGCAGTTCTTC. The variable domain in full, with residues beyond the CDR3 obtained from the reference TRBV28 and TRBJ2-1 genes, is DVKVTQSSRYLVKRTGEKVFLECVQDMDHENMFWYRQDPGLGLRLIYFSYDVKMKEKGDIPEGYSVSREKKERFSLILESASTNQTSMYLCASSSSPGLGPIASYNEQFFGPGTRLTVL.